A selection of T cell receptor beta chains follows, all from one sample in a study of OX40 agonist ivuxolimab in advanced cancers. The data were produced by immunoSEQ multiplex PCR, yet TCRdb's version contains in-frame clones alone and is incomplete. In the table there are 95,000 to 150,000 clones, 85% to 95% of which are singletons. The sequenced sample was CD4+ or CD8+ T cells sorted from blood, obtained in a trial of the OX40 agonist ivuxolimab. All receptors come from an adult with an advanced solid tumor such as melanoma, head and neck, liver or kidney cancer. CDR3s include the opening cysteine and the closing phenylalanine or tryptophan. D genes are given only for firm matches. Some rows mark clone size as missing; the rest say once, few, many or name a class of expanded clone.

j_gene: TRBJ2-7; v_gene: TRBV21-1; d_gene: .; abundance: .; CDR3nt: TGTGCCAGCAGCAATAAGGTACTCGTATGGCAGGGATTTGACGAGCAGTACTTC; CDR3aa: CASSNKVLVWQGFDEQYF
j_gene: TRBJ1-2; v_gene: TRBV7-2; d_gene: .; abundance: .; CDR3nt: TGTGCCAGCAGCTTAGGTAGCTGGTCAGGGTTAAATGGCTACACCTTC; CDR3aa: CASSLGSWSGLNGYTF
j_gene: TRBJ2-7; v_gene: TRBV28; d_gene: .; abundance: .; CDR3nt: TGTGCCAGCGGCTCCATTGGGGGCTCCTACGAGCAGTACTTC; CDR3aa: CASGSIGGSYEQYF
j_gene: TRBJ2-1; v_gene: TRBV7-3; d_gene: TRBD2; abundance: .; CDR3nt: TGTGCCAGCAGCTTCAGCGCGGCTGGGAGGGTTAACAATGAGCAGTTCTTC; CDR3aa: CASSFSAAGRVNNEQFF
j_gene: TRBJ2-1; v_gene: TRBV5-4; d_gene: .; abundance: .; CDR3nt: TGTGCCAGCAGCCCTGGAGCCTCGAGCAGCGGAGCAATCAATGAGCAGTTCTTC; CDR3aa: CASSPGASSSGAINEQFF
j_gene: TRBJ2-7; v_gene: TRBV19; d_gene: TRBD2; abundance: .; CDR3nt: TGTGCCAGTAGCGGGACTAGCAGTTACGAGCAGTACTTC; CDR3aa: CASSGTSSYEQYF
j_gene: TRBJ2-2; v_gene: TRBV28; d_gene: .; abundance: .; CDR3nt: TGTGCCAGCAGTCCCTCAAAGAACACCGGGGAGCTGTTTTTT; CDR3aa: CASSPSKNTGELFF
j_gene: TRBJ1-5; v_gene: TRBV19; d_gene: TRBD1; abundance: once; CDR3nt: TGTGCCAGTAGTATAGGACAGGGTGGCAATCAGCCCCAGCATTTT; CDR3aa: CASSIGQGGNQPQHF
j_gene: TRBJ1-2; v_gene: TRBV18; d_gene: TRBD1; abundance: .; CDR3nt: TGTGCCAGCTCAACGGACAGGGATAGTATTGGCTACACCTTC; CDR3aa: CASSTDRDSIGYTF
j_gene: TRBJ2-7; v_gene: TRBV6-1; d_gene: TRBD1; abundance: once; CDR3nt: TGTGCCAGCAGTGGAAGGGACAGGGCTACCTACGAGCAGTACTTC; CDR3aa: CASSGRDRATYEQYF
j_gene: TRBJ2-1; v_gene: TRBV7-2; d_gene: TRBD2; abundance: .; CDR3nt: TGTGCCAGCAGCTTCTTGCCGGGGGGTTATGACAATGAGCAGTTCTTC; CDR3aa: CASSFLPGGYDNEQFF
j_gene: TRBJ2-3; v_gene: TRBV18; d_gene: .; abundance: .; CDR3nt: TGTGCCAGCTCACCACGGGGATCGGGAGATACGCAGTATTTT; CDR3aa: CASSPRGSGDTQYF
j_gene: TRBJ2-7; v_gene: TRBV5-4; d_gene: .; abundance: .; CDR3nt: TGTGCCAGCAGCTTGAAGTCGACTGACTACGAGCAGTACTTC; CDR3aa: CASSLKSTDYEQYF
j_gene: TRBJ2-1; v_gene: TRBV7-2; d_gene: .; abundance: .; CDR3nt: TGTGCCAGCAGCTCCGCGCCAAACCGGGGGAATGAGCAGTTCTTC; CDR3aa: CASSSAPNRGNEQFF
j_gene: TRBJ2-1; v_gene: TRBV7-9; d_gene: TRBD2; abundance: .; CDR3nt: TGTGCCAGCAGGGAAGGACTAGCGGGGGGGCGAGAGTTCTTC; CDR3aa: CASREGLAGGREFF
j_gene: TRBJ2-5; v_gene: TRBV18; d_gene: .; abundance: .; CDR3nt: TGTGCCAGCTCACCGGGACTGGGAGAGACCCAGTACTTC; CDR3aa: CASSPGLGETQYF
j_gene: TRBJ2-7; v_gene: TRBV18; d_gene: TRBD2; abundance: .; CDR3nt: TGTGCCAGCTCACCACCGTGGGTAGCGGGGGACCACTACGAGCAGTACTTC; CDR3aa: CASSPPWVAGDHYEQYF
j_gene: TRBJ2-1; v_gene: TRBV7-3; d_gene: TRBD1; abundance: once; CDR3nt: TGTGCCAGCAGCTTCCAGGGACAGGCGAGTGAGCAGTTCTTC; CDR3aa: CASSFQGQASEQFF
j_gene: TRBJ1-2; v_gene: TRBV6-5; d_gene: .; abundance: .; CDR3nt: TGTGCCAGCAGATTTAGACAAGCCCCTAACTATGGCTACACCTTC; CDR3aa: CASRFRQAPNYGYTF
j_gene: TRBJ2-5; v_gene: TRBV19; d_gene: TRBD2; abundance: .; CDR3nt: TGTGCCAGTAGTATATCGCTAGCGGGGGGAGAGACCCAGTACTTC; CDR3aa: CASSISLAGGETQYF
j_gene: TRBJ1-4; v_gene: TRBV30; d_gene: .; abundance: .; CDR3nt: TGTGCCTGGAGTGTAGGGGGTACAACTAATGAAAAACTGTTTTTT; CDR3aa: CAWSVGGTTNEKLFF
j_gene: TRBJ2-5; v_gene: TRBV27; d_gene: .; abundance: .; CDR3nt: TGTGCCAGCAGTCCGGGCCAGATGGCAGGGGTTAACCAAGAGACCCAGTACTTC; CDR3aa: CASSPGQMAGVNQETQYF
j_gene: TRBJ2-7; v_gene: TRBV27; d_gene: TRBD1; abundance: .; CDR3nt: TGTGCCAGCAGCCCAGGGGGCGCCTACGAGCAGTACTTC; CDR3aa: CASSPGGAYEQYF
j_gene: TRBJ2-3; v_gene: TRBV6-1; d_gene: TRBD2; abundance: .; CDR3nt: TGTGCCAGCAGTGAAGCGGGGGGGGTAGATACGCAGTATTTT; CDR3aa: CASSEAGGVDTQYF
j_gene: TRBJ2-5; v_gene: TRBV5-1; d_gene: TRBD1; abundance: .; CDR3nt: TGCGCCAGCAGCTCCAGACAGGGGGGGGAGACCCAGTACTTC; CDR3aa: CASSSRQGGETQYF
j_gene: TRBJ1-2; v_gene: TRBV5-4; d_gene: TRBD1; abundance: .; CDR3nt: TGTGCCAGCAGCGTTTCCGGGACAGGGAACTATGGCTACACCTTC; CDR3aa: CASSVSGTGNYGYTF
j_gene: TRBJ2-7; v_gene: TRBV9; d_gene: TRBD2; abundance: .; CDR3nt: TGTGCCAGCAGCGTAGAGGCTAGCGGGACCCACGAGCAGTACTTC; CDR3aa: CASSVEASGTHEQYF
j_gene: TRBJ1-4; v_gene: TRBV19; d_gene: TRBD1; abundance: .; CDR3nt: TGTGCCAGTAGTATAGATCCGGGACAGCCTAATGAAAAACTGTTTTTT; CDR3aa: CASSIDPGQPNEKLFF
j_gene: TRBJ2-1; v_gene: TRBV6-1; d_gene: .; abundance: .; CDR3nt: TGTGCCAGCAGTGAAGCTTTTGAGCAGTTCTTC; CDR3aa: CASSEAFEQFF